This T cell receptor beta chain was profiled in a study of blood T cell repertoires in COVID-19. About the research overall: Acute and convalescent COVID-19 specimens originated in the United States, Italy and Spain. Sample material is recorded as cDNA or gDNA derived from T cells, B-cell-depleted T cells, or PBMCs.

Authors' analysis steps: Amplification with reference gene primers provided the estimates of nucleated cell counts. Sequencing was performed with immunoSEQ multiplex PCR; in TCRdb, only in-frame clones are kept and a portion is missing. V and J calls and clone size are given by that table; D and trimming were obtained from the DNA. The sample contains about 82,000 clones, about 80% of which appear only once. Germline V gene sequence: CDR1 LNHDA, CDR2 SQIVND (reference sequence). Germline trimming cut 4 bases from V and 5 bases from J; bases unmatched to any gene: 6. The CDR3 extends over 15 amino acids.

The sequence derives from a woman between 35 and 50 years old with active or convalescent COVID-19. Sequences were obtained from peripheral blood. The chain carries TRBV19 and TRBJ1-2, with TRBD1 matching over 11 bases. The CDR3 region is CASSTPGTGGYGYTF. The CDR3 nucleotides are TGTGCCAGTAGTACTCCCGGGACAGGGGGATATGGCTACACCTTC.